Given below is one T cell receptor beta chain in context. Its antigen is still unknown. No much larger clonotype is one base removed from it; base qualities were not supplied. The sample is drawn from a study of shared clonotypes between healthy human individuals (dated by TCRdb to 2020 to 2021). Some background on the complete study: The cohort included three men and a couple of women between 18 and 49 years of age. For each donor, CD4 naive and CD4 memory were each given three plates, CD8 naive was given two plates, and CD8 memory was given one plate. The study deeply sequenced blood TCR repertoires of about 5 healthy adults to estimate repertoire size and the extent of clonotype sharing between individuals. To increase sequencing depth and limit assay-specific biases, different laboratories used diverse techniques to prepare libraries and sequence TCR repertoires. Per donor, leukapheresis produced somewhere between about 0.94 and 9.5 billion PBMCs. Overall results and qualifications from the work: Estimated clonotype richness was generally larger for naive than for memory subsets. Sharing across several donors was observed for approximately 5% of naive CD4, under 4% of naive CD8, about 2.3% of memory CD4, and over 0.3% of memory CD8 clonotypes. Rarefaction of sorted-subset datasets indicated incomplete sequencing despite the large sequencing depth. Compared with non-shared clonotypes, clonotypes shared by all four sorted-subset donors had higher generation probabilities. Only blood was sampled, and tissue TCR repertoires likely differ from those in blood. Pairwise subsampling indicated that sequencing depth was expected to affect the degree of clonotype sharing among donors. Because the study included a small number of donors, the genetic and exposure-history diversity represented was limited.

The cysteine opens and the phenylalanine closes a CDR3 of 15 amino acids. Only the CDR3 part of the read is kept: 45 bases, read in frame from the first base. From a lookup of the germline V gene (reference sequence), CDR1 and CDR2 are SEHNR and FQNEAQ. V drops 1 base and J drops 5 bases, leaving 11 bases in between. Healthy HIV-negative adults with no recently reported acute infections or vaccinations were included as donors. Only Caucasian adults living in Nashville, Tennessee, USA were represented among the donors. CD4+ T cells were enriched by magnetic negative selection, after which naive cells were positively selected on CD45RA and the negative fraction was taken as the memory subset. Blood was collected by leukapheresis, and PBMCs were isolated by Ficoll-Histopaque density gradient centrifugation and then cryopreserved in liquid nitrogen vapor phase. Analytical flow cytometry was used to check the purity and quantity of each magnetically sorted T cell population. From each sorted fraction, genomic DNA was isolated and quantified by UV absorbance on a Nanodrop 2000c.

Using the deep immunoSEQ assay, multiplex PCR amplified TCR CDR3 regions from genomic DNA. Extracted genomic DNA from each cell subset was distributed evenly across all wells of several immunoSEQ 96-well plates, and each plate was treated as a replicate. For sorted subsets, approximately 0.2 ug of genomic DNA, equivalent to roughly 30,000 T cell genomes, went into each replicate PCR. Purified libraries were measured with a Qubit 3.0 fluorometer, size-checked on a Bioanalyzer 2100, and measured again with the KAPA Library Quantification kit. A separate single-read 150-cycle Illumina NextSeq 550 flow cell was used to sequence each immunoSEQ 96-well plate. The original pipeline was this. Because the immunoSEQ output included only junctional sequences and no quality scores, the filtering could not be the same as the filtering used for full-length reads. Sequences were annotated with PyIR, a Python wrapper for IgBLAST v1.9, using IMGT germline references to assign V/J genes and CDR3. Reads were removed for weak V/J assignments (E-value above 1e-6), missing CDR3, stop codons, out-of-frame junctions, or ambiguous translated residues. V3J clonotypes were defined as sequences sharing an identical inferred V gene, J gene, and CDR3 amino acid sequence. Percentage overlap between repertoires was computed as shared unique clonotypes divided by the size of the smaller repertoire. Richness of each repertoire was evaluated using RTK rarefaction, the Chao1 estimator, and Recon v2.1 estimates of unobserved clonotypes. Generation probabilities were computed with OLGA for all TCRbeta clonotypes obtained by the gDNA method from several donors. In TCRdb, the immuneACCESS table is reduced to in-frame sequences with V and J assigned. These tables do not hold every clone; where another copy was compared, an unresolved V gene accounts for under half, and the others remain unexplained. V, J and clone size are taken as reported in that table, and D and trimming were inferred from the DNA itself. The sample includes 2 million to 2.5 million clones, with around 90% observed a single time. The top ten clones comprise 0.37% of the sample.

Sample: naive CD4+ T cells from PBMCs. In light of the paper, this sample's cell subset or site label describes: CD45RA+ positively selected. This sequence originates from a young man in good health. Some clones in this sample may be carry-over from other donors' samples. Recombination connected TRBV7-9 to TRBJ2-2; TRBD1 might be the D gene, on 5 matching bases. The DNA sequence reads TGTGCCAGCAGCTTAGGCTGGTCAGGGACCGGGGAGCTGTTTTTT. It codes for CASSLGWSGTGELFF.